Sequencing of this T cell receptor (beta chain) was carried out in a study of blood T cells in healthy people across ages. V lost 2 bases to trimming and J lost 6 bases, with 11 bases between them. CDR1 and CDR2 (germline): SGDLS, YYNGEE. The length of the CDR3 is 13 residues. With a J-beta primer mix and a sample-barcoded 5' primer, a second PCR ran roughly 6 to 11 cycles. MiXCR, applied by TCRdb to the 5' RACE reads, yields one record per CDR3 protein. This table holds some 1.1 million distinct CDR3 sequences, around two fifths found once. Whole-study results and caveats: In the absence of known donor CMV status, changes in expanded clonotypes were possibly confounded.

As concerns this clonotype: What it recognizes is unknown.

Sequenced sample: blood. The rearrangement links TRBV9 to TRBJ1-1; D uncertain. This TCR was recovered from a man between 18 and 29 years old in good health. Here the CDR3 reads CASSVARSAEAFF. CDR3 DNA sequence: TGTGCCAGCAGCGTGGCCAGAAGCGCTGAAGCTTTCTTT.